The source of this T cell receptor beta chain is a study of T-cell memory formation after mild COVID-19. This clonotype was observed a handful of times. Its specificity is not known. After removal of 4 bases from V and 7 bases from J, the junction contained 2 bases not matched to a gene. The CDR3 has 13 amino acids. Germline loops: CDR1 LGHNA, CDR2 YSLEER. Barcoded TCR alpha and TCR beta cDNA libraries with UMIs came from 5'RACE using constant-segment primers. TCRdb used MiXCR to reprocess the 5' RACE reads, holding one entry per CDR3 protein. Seen here are approximately 150,000 distinct CDR3 sequences, approximately 21% observed once, and the top ten hold about 2.1%. General study findings and limits: Detection of some responders pre-infection suggested pre-existing cross-reactive memory T cells participated. Clonal second-wave expansions that peaked on day 37 had unconfirmed SARS-CoV-2 specificity.

The sample was PBMCs or a T cell subset sorted from them (not recorded which). This rearrangement joins TRBV4-3 to TRBJ2-1; TRBD2 agrees at 9 bases. The sequence was obtained from an adult woman who had mild COVID-19 (a few samples of this study predate the infection). Cell type and time point are not known. The CDR3 DNA reads TGCGCCAGCAGCCGTAGCGGGAGTAATGAGCAGTTCTTC. Protein: CASSRSGSNEQFF.